This is a list of T cell receptor beta chains from one sample in a study of OX40 agonist ivuxolimab in advanced cancers. Data came from immunoSEQ multiplex PCR; TCRdb stores just in-frame clones and leaves some out. The sample lists more than 70,000 clones, about four fifths occurring once. Sequenced here: CD4+ or CD8+ T cells sorted from blood, sampled in a trial of the OX40 agonist ivuxolimab. Receptor source: an adult with an advanced solid tumor such as melanoma, head and neck, liver or kidney cancer. Both conserved end residues are part of each CDR3. The D gene is left open where the match is weak. Only some rows state a clone size, as once, few, many or a class for expanded clones.

>TRBV2|NA|few|TRBJ1-5
TGTGCCAGCAGTGACCTCGGAAGGGATCAGCCCCAGCATTTT
CASSDLGRDQPQHF
>TRBV7-8|TRBD2|NA|TRBJ2-1
TGTGCCTCGTTAAGCTTGACTAGCGGGATATTGGGAAGAGGGCAGTTCTTC
CASLSLTSGILGRGQFF
>TRBV13|TRBD1|NA|TRBJ1-2
TGTGCCAGCACCCGGGACAGGTGGGGCTATGGCTACACCTTC
CASTRDRWGYGYTF
>TRBV19|NA|NA|TRBJ2-3
TGTGCCACCGGATTCGGGCCCAACACAGATACGCAGTATTTT
CATGFGPNTDTQYF
>TRBV6-4|NA|once|TRBJ2-1
TGTGCCAGCAGTGAATGGCGTAGCTCCTACAATGAGCAGTTCTTC
CASSEWRSSYNEQFF
>TRBV6-6|TRBD2|NA|TRBJ2-5
TGTGCCAGCAGTTACCCTAGCGGGGTCCAAGAGACCCAGTACTTC
CASSYPSGVQETQYF
>TRBV1|NA|NA|TRBJ1-5
TGCACCAGCAGCCAAGAAACGACAGGGACCGGCCAGCCCCAGCATTTT
CTSSQETTGTGQPQHF
>TRBV6-1|NA|NA|TRBJ1-1
TGTGCCAGCAGCCGACTAAAGACTGAAGCTTTCTTT
CASSRLKTEAFF
>TRBV2|NA|NA|TRBJ2-4
TGTGCCAGCAGTGAGTGGCAGGACCGCAACATTCAGTACTTC
CASSEWQDRNIQYF
>TRBV15|TRBD2|NA|TRBJ2-3
TGTGCCACCAGCCCCCGGACTTCGCAGCGGGGGGGGCCCTGGGATACGCAGTATTTT
CATSPRTSQRGGPWDTQYF
>TRBV28|NA|NA|TRBJ1-5
TGTGCCAGCAGTTGGGTTTTTAATCAGCCCCAGCATTTT
CASSWVFNQPQHF
>TRBV2|TRBD1|NA|TRBJ2-5
TGTGCCAGCAGCTTTAAGCGGGACAGGGGGCAAGAGACCCAGTACTTC
CASSFKRDRGQETQYF
>TRBV10-3|TRBD1|NA|TRBJ2-5
TGTGCCATCAGGGGGTCTGAGGGGGCGCAGGGAGAGACCCAGTACTTC
CAIRGSEGAQGETQYF
>TRBV7-9|TRBD2|NA|TRBJ2-3
TGTGCCAGCTGGAAGCGGGGGGGGTCAGATACGCAGTATTTT
CASWKRGGSDTQYF
>TRBV5-5|NA|NA|TRBJ1-1
TGTGCCAGCAGCCCCATGCGGGGGGCTAACACTGAAGCTTTCTTT
CASSPMRGANTEAFF
>TRBV19|NA|NA|TRBJ1-2
TGTGCCAGTAGTATAGGGCCAGGGAACTATGGCTACACCTTC
CASSIGPGNYGYTF
>TRBV7-7|NA|NA|TRBJ2-1
TGTGCCAGCAGCTTAGGCCTGTTCAATGAGCAGTTCTTC
CASSLGLFNEQFF